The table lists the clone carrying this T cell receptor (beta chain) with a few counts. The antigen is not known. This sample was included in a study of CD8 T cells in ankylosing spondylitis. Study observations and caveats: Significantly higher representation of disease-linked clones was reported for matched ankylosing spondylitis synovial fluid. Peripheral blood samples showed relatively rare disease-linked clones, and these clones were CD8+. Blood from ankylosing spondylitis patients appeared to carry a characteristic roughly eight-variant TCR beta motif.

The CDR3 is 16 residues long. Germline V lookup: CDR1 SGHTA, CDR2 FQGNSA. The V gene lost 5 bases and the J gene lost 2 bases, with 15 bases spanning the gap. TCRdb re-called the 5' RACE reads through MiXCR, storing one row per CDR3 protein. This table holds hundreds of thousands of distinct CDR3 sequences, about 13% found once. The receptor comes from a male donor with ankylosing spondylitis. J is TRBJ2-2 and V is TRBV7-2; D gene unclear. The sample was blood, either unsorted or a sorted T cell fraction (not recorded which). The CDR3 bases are TGTGCCAGCAGCAAAGAATTCGGATCTAACACCGGGGAGCTGTTTTTT. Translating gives CASSKEFGSNTGELFF.